One and the same sample provided the 32 T cell receptor beta chains below, sequenced in a study of Graves' ophthalmopathy and Graves' hyperthyroidism. Amplification targeted the TCR beta CDR3 regions, with RNA transcripts as the source material. First-round RT-PCR employed HTBI primers, with a second-round multiplex PCR after it. TCRdb called the multiplex PCR reads again in MiXCR, with one record for every CDR3 protein. The table has roughly 410,000 distinct CDR3 sequences, 15% to 17% seen once. Material: peripheral blood. These receptors all come from a woman in her late teens or twenties with stable Graves' hyperthyroidism.

At least ten counts were recorded for this clonotype. The genes are TRBV11-3 and TRBJ2-7; no firm D call. There are 14 residues in the CDR3. From germline, CDR1 is SGHNT and CDR2 YENEEA. V was cut by 3 bases and J by 3 bases, with 12 bases left in between. CDR3 nucleotides: TGTGCCAGCAGCTTGGGCATAAGGCACTACGAGCAGTACTTC. Its translation: CASSLGIRHYEQYF.

This clonotype was detected many times. The rearrangement joins TRBV6-2 or TRBV6-3 to TRBJ1-1; possible D gene TRBD1, 5 bases. Trimming pared 6 bases from V and 1 base from J, leaving 12 bases between. This CDR3 has 14 residues. CDR1 is MNHEY and CDR2 is SVGEGT in the germline V gene. This chain's CDR3 is CASRPGGENTEAFF. CDR3 in DNA: TGTGCCAGCAGACCCGGGGGAGAGAACACTGAAGCTTTCTTT.

The V call is TRBV7-8, the J call TRBJ1-5; 7 nucleotides agree with TRBD1. The V and J ends lost 4 bases and 10 bases, in that order; junction bases with no gene match: 13. This CDR3 is built from 15 residues. Germline CDR1 SGHVS, CDR2 FQNEAQ. The chain's CDR3 is CASSSREGQPKPQHF. CDR3 in DNA: TGTGCCAGCAGCTCCAGAGAGGGACAGCCAAAACCCCAGCATTTT.

This clonotype was counted at least ten times. This chain uses TRBV27 with TRBJ2-7, with a tentative D call TRBD1 (6 bases). The ends were cut back, 2 bases at V and 3 bases at J, with 11 bases in the middle. This CDR3 has 14 amino acids. The germline gives CDR1 MNHEY, CDR2 SMNVEV (reference sequence). In DNA form, the CDR3 reads TGTGCCAGCAGTTTAAAAGGGGGTCTCTACGAGCAGTACTTC. This translates into CASSLKGGLYEQYF.

The table lists this clonotype with many counts. The CDR3 region is CASSLTGTPDGDTEAFF. CDR3 in DNA: TGTGCCAGCAGTTTGACCGGGACCCCTGACGGGGACACTGAAGCTTTCTTT. J is TRBJ1-1 and V is TRBV12-3 or TRBV12-4; perhaps TRBD1 as D (5 bases). V was trimmed by 3 bases and J by 3 bases, leaving 20 bases between them. The CDR3 is 17 residues long.

There are many counts of this clonotype. V and J are TRBV6-5 and TRBJ1-2; 7 nucleotides align to TRBD1. The CDR3 has 14 amino acids. The germline gives CDR1 MNHEY, CDR2 SVGAGI. With 0 bases clipped from V and 6 bases from J, the junction kept 4 bases outside the gene matches. CDR3 sequence: CASSYSPTGNGYTF. The CDR3 DNA sequence: TGTGCCAGCAGTTACTCGCCGACAGGGAATGGCTACACCTTC.

The rearrangement joins TRBV6-2 or TRBV6-3 to TRBJ2-1; 8 positions match TRBD1. The germline V gene encodes CDR1 MNHEY and CDR2 SVGEGT. This CDR3 has 17 amino acids. The J segment lost 2 bases and the V segment lost 6 bases, leaving 12 bases of the junction unmatched. In DNA, the CDR3 is TGTGCCAGCAGCCCCAAATCGACAGGGGTTACCTACAATGAGCAGTTCTTC. Its translation: CASSPKSTGVTYNEQFF.

This rearrangement joins TRBV11-2 to TRBJ2-2, with TRBD2 matching over 7 bases. Per the germline V gene, CDR1 is SGHAT and CDR2 is FQNNGV. CDR3 length: 16 residues. After removal of 6 bases from V and 1 base from J, the junction contained 8 bases not matched to a gene. CDR3 loop: CASSLSLAVNTGELFF. The DNA for the CDR3 is TGTGCCAGCAGTCTATCCCTAGCGGTGAACACCGGGGAGCTGTTTTTT.

This clonotype showed up many times. The rearrangement uses TRBV5-1 and TRBJ1-2, with D possibly being TRBD1 (5 bases). Germline CDR1 SGHRS, CDR2 YFSETQ. V dropped 3 bases and J dropped 4 bases, with 13 bases sitting between them. This CDR3 region has 14 residues. The CDR3, as DNA: TGCGCCAGCAGCTGGGGGTTCTTATTCTATGGCTACACCTTC. It yields the protein CASSWGFLFYGYTF.

The sample holds many counts of this clonotype. The chain carries TRBV24-1 and TRBJ2-7; weak D call: TRBD1 (5 bases). V lost 6 bases and J 3 bases, leaving 14 bases between the germline ends. CDR3 length: 14 residues. In germline, CDR1 is KGHDR, CDR2 SFDVKD. As DNA, the CDR3 is TGTGCCACCAGTACAGGTTATGGCAGCTACGAGCAGTACTTC. Encoded protein: CATSTGYGSYEQYF.

This clonotype was counted ten times or more. The chain is built from TRBV15 and TRBJ1-2; possibly TRBD1 for D (6 bases). The V gene lost 6 bases and the J gene lost 8 bases, with 13 bases spanning the gap. The germline V gene has CDR1 LNHNV and CDR2 YYDKDF (reference sequence). The CDR3 is 12 residues long. CDR3 region: CATRNTGHGYTF. The CDR3 nucleotides are TGTGCCACCAGGAACACAGGGCACGGCTACACCTTC.

This clonotype occurred many times. The chain has TRBV20-1 and TRBJ2-7; D is perhaps TRBD2 (5 bases). V lost 4 bases and J lost 3, with 13 bases in between. Germline loops: CDR1 DFQATT, CDR2 SNEGSKA (reference sequence). The CDR3 extends over 13 amino acids. CDR3: CSAIFEGGYEQYF. CDR3 nucleotide sequence: TGCAGTGCTATTTTTGAGGGCGGCTACGAGCAGTACTTC.

The chain uses TRBV2 and TRBJ2-5, with D possibly matching TRBD2 (6 bases). Trimming removed 10 bases at V and 5 bases at J, with 17 bases between. Germline V CDR1 and CDR2: SNHLY, FYNNEI. This CDR3 is built from 13 residues. The CDR3 sequence is CATPRGNDETQYF. The CDR3 nucleotides read TGTGCCACCCCCCGGGGGAATGATGAGACCCAGTACTTC.

This clonotype was seen at least ten times. The rearrangement uses TRBV11-2 and TRBJ1-2, with TRBD1 identical over 10 bases. Germline loops: CDR1 SGHAT, CDR2 FQNNGV. The CDR3 extends over 17 amino acids. With V trimmed by 3 bases and J by 2 bases, 9 bases remained unmatched. The CDR3 region is CASSLMAGTGVNYGYTF. CDR3 in DNA: TGTGCCAGCAGCTTGATGGCAGGGACAGGGGTGAACTATGGCTACACCTTC.

This clonotype was seen ten or more times. The rearrangement links TRBV9 to TRBJ2-6; 8 bases align to TRBD1. The V gene end was trimmed by 6 bases and the J gene end by 3 bases; junction bases not matched to a gene: 5. The CDR3 sequence is 15 residues long. Germline loops: CDR1 SGDLS, CDR2 YYNGEE. CDR3 nucleotide sequence: TGTGCCAGCACCCAGGGGGCCCTTGGGGCCAACGTCCTGACTTTC. Translation: CASTQGALGANVLTF.

As concerns this clonotype: Being one base from a much bigger clone, this may be a read error. The chain has TRBV10-3 and TRBJ1-2; D gene ambiguous. There are 12 residues in the CDR3. Germline values: CDR1 ENHRY, CDR2 SYGVKD. CDR3 in DNA: TGTGCCATCAGTGAGGACTTGACGGGCTACAGCTTC. It specifies CAISEDLTGYSF.

This clonotype came up many times. The chain is built from TRBV2 and TRBJ1-2; D is unresolved. The CDR3 extends over 14 amino acids. CDR1 is SNHLY and CDR2 is FYNNEI in the germline V gene. V gave up 1 base and J gave up 2 bases, with 8 bases separating them. DNA for the CDR3: TGTGCCAGCAGTGAAGAGGCCAGAAACTATGGCTACACCTTC. It specifies CASSEEARNYGYTF. The whole variable domain, filled in from reference TRBV2 and TRBJ1-2, reads EPEVTQTPSHQVTQMGQEVILRCVPISNHLYFYWYRQILGQKVEFLVSFYNNEISEKSEIFDDQFSVERPDGSNFTLKIRSTKLEDSAMYFCASSEEARNYGYTFGSGTRLTVV.

The chain has TRBV10-1 and TRBJ2-7, with 8 bases lining up with TRBD2. CDR1 is WNHNN and CDR2 is SYGVQD in the germline V gene (reference sequence). Trimming took 2 bases from V and 4 from J; bases not matched to a gene: 7. The CDR3 has 15 amino acids. This CDR3 reads CASSEVGAGVYEQYF. CDR3 coding DNA: TGCGCCAGCAGTGAGGTCGGAGCGGGGGTATACGAGCAGTACTTC.

This clonotype has a count of ten or more. The V gene is TRBV11-3, the J gene TRBJ2-2; D possibly corresponds to TRBD2 (6 bases). Trimming removed 4 bases from V and 4 bases from J, with 16 bases in between. The CDR3 loop spans 16 amino acids. Germline loops: CDR1 SGHNT, CDR2 YENEEA. The CDR3 nucleotides read TGTGCCAGCAGCTCTATACGGAGGGCGGTCACCGGGGAGCTGTTTTTT. Translated, it gives CASSSIRRAVTGELFF.

This clonotype was observed many times. The chain has TRBV29-1 and TRBJ1-2; 7 bases match TRBD1. V lost 6 bases, J lost 6 bases, and 7 bases stayed unmatched. The germline gives CDR1 SQVTM, CDR2 ANQGSEA. This CDR3 comprises 12 residues. The DNA for the CDR3 is TGCAGCGTGACAGGGACAAACCATGGCTACACCTTC. Translating it yields CSVTGTNHGYTF.

This clonotype has at least ten counts. The J gene is TRBJ2-5, the V gene TRBV7-2; 12 bases match TRBD2. Germline values: CDR1 SGHTA, CDR2 FQGNSA. The CDR3 is 16 residues long. Trimming cost V 5 bases and J 5 bases; bases outside gene matches: 9. CDR3 loop: CASSLLAGGSTETQYF. The CDR3 DNA follows: TGTGCCAGCAGCCTCCTAGCGGGGGGGAGCACTGAGACCCAGTACTTC.

This clonotype has at least ten counts. The chain combines TRBV12-3 or TRBV12-4 with TRBJ1-2, with D unresolved. V lost 3 bases and J lost 4, with 9 bases in between. The CDR3 has 13 residues. CDR3 sequence (DNA): TGTGCCAGCAGTTTCCAGTGGCTCTATGGCTACACCTTC. This encodes CASSFQWLYGYTF.

This clonotype has a handful of counts. This chain connects TRBV7-9 to TRBJ1-6; D gene unclear. CDR1 and CDR2 from the germline V gene are SEHNR and FQNEAQ (reference sequence). The CDR3 contains 14 residues. V was pared by 1 base and J by 11 bases, with 12 bases between. The CDR3 coding sequence is TGTGCCAGCAGCTTAGAGTCAGTTGAAACACCCCTCCACTTT. Encoded protein: CASSLESVETPLHF.

In regard to this clonotype: A clone one base away is much larger, so this may be a read error. The rearrangement joins TRBV11-3 to TRBJ2-5; no clear D. The CDR3 is made up of 15 amino acids. Per the germline V gene, CDR1 is SGHNT and CDR2 is YENEEA. Trimming pared 8 bases from V and 2 bases from J, leaving 18 bases between. CDR3 in DNA: TGTGCCAGCGGCCCTAGTGCCTCCCCTCAAGAGACCCAGTACTTC. This encodes CASGPSASPQETQYF.

This clonotype was found many times. V and J are TRBV6-2 or TRBV6-3 and TRBJ2-5; D perhaps matches TRBD1 (6 bases). The germline gives CDR1 MNHEY, CDR2 SVGEGT. The CDR3 is 14 amino acids. Trimming shortened V by 2 bases and J by 5 bases, and 12 bases separated the two germline ends. The CDR3 is CASSYGTPRETQYF. The CDR3 bases are TGTGCCAGCAGTTACGGGACACCACGGGAGACCCAGTACTTC.

In this sample, this clonotype turned up a few times. The chain uses TRBV9 and TRBJ2-5; no clear D gene. V was shortened by 0 bases and J by 4 bases, with 13 bases between the two germline ends. CDR3 size: 15 residues. Germline V CDR1 and CDR2: SGDLS, YYNGEE. CDR3 sequence reads: CASSVGSSGGETQYF. CDR3 nucleotides: TGTGCCAGCAGCGTAGGGTCCTCGGGTGGAGAGACCCAGTACTTC.

This clonotype was counted many times. The rearrangement uses TRBV12-3 or TRBV12-4 and TRBJ1-2; D may be TRBD1 (6 bases). This CDR3 spans 14 amino acids. Between the trimmed V and J ends, which lost 8 bases and 4 bases, there was a span of 17 bases. The DNA of the CDR3 is TGTGCCAGCTCTTATGCAGGAGGGGGCTATGGCTACACCTTC. It specifies CASSYAGGGYGYTF.

This clonotype was counted a few times. The chain has TRBV6-1 and TRBJ1-5; unclear D gene. The CDR3 totals 15 residues. Germline V gene data show CDR1 as MNHNS and CDR2 as SASEGT. With 8 bases removed from V and 7 bases from J, the gap between germline ends came to 21 bases. The DNA for the CDR3 is TGTGCCAGCGGATTGGAAGTCCTAAAGGACCAGCCCCAGCATTTT. Its protein product is CASGLEVLKDQPQHF.

This clonotype was recorded many times. The chain recombines TRBV11-2 with TRBJ2-7; unclear D gene. The CDR3 sequence is 13 residues long. Trimming removed 6 bases at V and 7 bases at J, with 16 bases between. CDR1 SGHAT and CDR2 FQNNGV come from the germline V gene. This CDR3 reads CASSPRQVGEQYF. The CDR3 nucleotides read TGTGCCAGCAGTCCCCGGCAGGTTGGAGAGCAGTACTTC.

This clonotype was counted ten times or more. The chain uses TRBV2 and TRBJ1-2; maybe TRBD1 (6 bases). The CDR3 extends over 13 amino acids. The V end was cut by 11 bases, the J end by 4 bases, with 17 bases between. CDR1 is SNHLY and CDR2 is FYNNEI in the germline V gene. The DNA for the CDR3 is TGTGCCCCTAACCCGGACAGATTCTATGGCTACACCTTC. Translation: CAPNPDRFYGYTF.

Ten or more counts support this clonotype. The chain has TRBV15 and TRBJ2-5, with TRBD1 matching 9 bases. The ends lost 6 bases at V and 4 bases at J; junction bases unmatched: 9. The CDR3 spans 15 residues. In germline, CDR1 is LNHNV, CDR2 YYDKDF (reference sequence). The CDR3 loop reads CATRTGTGQGETQYF. The CDR3 coding sequence is TGTGCCACCAGGACCGGGACAGGGCAGGGAGAGACCCAGTACTTC.

The table lists this clonotype with many counts. The V gene is TRBV11-2, the J gene TRBJ2-4; 7 bases match TRBD1. This CDR3 comprises 17 residues. V lost 2 bases and J lost 8; bases outside the gene matches: 15. Germline lookup yields CDR1 SGHAT and CDR2 FQNNGV. CDR3 nucleotides: TGTGCCAGCAGCTTATTGCACGCCGGGACAGCATTTGACATTCAGTACTTC. It encodes CASSLLHAGTAFDIQYF. Supplemented by reference TRBV11-2 and TRBJ2-4, the full variable domain reads EAGVAQSPRYKIIEKRQSVAFWCNPISGHATLYWYQQILGQGPKLLIQFQNNGVVDDSQLPKDRFSAERLKGVDSTLKIQPAKLEDSAVYLCASSLLHAGTAFDIQYFGAGTRLSVL.